This T cell receptor beta chain was sequenced during a study of blood T cells in healthy people across ages. It was approximately 10 milliliters of peripheral blood that were drawn from each donor. The V gene lost 3 bases and the J gene lost 2 bases, with 16 bases spanning the gap. From germline, CDR1 is SGHKS and CDR2 YYEKEE (reference sequence). This CDR3 region has 16 residues. A second roughly 6 to 11 cycle PCR used barcoded and J-beta primers. TCRdb re-analysed the 5' RACE reads in MiXCR, keeping a single row per CDR3 protein. The table includes 700,000 to 950,000 distinct CDR3 sequences, approximately 39% detected once.

The chain joins TRBV5-5 to TRBJ2-3, with D perhaps being TRBD1 or TRBD2 (6 bases each). The sequenced sample consisted of blood. The receptor comes from a woman aged 55 to 70 in good health. CDR3 nucleotides: TGTGCCAGCAGCTCCCGGGGGCGCCTAGACACAGATACGCAGTATTTT. Its translation: CASSSRGRLDTDTQYF.